This T cell receptor beta chain was recorded in a study of blood T cell repertoires in COVID-19. The protocol was immunoSEQ multiplex PCR, while the TCRdb copy is restricted to in-frame clones and leaves out a portion. This sample has over 250,000 clones, with roughly 86% found just once. The CDR3 sequence is 16 residues long. Germline V gene sequence: CDR1 MDHEN, CDR2 SYDVKM. Trimming removed 0 bases from V and 1 base from J, with 12 bases in between. This clonotype originated in a woman in her late teens or twenties who had recovered from COVID-19. The rearrangement links TRBV28 to TRBJ2-5, with D maybe TRBD1 (7 bases). Source material: PBMCs or T cells enriched from blood (not recorded which). The chain's CDR3 is CASSLWAGGPQETQYF. In nucleotides, the CDR3 is TGTGCCAGCAGTTTATGGGCAGGGGGGCCCCAAGAGACCCAGTACTTC.